This T cell receptor (beta chain) was profiled in a study of cytomegalovirus exposure and HLA in healthy donors (dated by TCRdb to about 2017). A note on the overall study: According to an earlier analysis of 587 of the donors, about 179 million T cells yielded 117 million unique TCR beta sequences and about 300 Gb of sequence data. Every discovery cohort repertoire had been produced on one sequencing platform. The genetic ancestry cluster associated with self-reported Caucasian donors included around four fifths of the 398 genotyped donors. On average, roughly 240,000 unique TCR beta nucleotide sequences were sequenced per donor among some 430 genotyped donors of the cohort, with around 19% of those sequences being non-productive. Roughly 290 gigabases of sequencing data and around 88 million unique TCR sequences made up an early release that covered over 550 HLA-typed donors. An earlier analysis of around 540 of the donors applied high-throughput TCR beta sequencing to assess whether each TCR beta V gene segment acted as functional or pseudogenic. In a later analysis, previously published TCR beta repertoires from some 640 donors were re-analyzed and high-resolution HLA genotyping was added so that TCR occurrence patterns could be studied. Genome-wide SNP genotypes for about 65% of the roughly 670 donors were used in a later genetic analysis, which treated that subset as a discovery cohort. HLA typing included class I and class II loci at four-digit resolution. The later analysis used no new phenotypic data to find candidate immune exposures, relying instead on TCR beta sequences and their occurrence across donors. Because of strong linkage in the cohort, five DR-DQ haplotypes were treated as single units for association and clustering. To predict cytomegalovirus infection status, the study combined high-throughput TCR immunosequencing, statistical association of individual TCRs with disease status, and machine learning. The study aimed to test whether signatures of past pathogen exposure could be identified by cataloging public T cell receptors. Along with the 666-subject first cohort, a separate validation cohort of around 110 different subjects was used. The study used immunosequencing to profile the T cell repertoires of 666 subjects and linked those repertoires to cytomegalovirus serostatus. Donor age, sex, ethnicity and CMV serostatus were compiled alongside the repertoire data. Typing coverage varied by locus: roughly 620-640 donors for A, B, C, DRB1 and DQB1; roughly 560 for DQA1; approximately 610 for DPA1; under 490 for DPB1. On the study overall, not on this receptor specifically: In an earlier analysis of approximately 600 of the donors, most TCR beta V segments were observed in productive rearrangements about 87% or about 30% of the time, broadly matching IMGT annotations. A group of highly shared sequence variants was considered likely to be a technical artifact of the sequencing pipeline. Most TCR sequences were seen in very few donors, while some public TCRs were found in many individuals. Because counts were too low, 15 to 20 rarely observed V segments, including chromosome 9 orphons, were excluded from the earlier analysis of several hundred of the donors. Cytomegalovirus status was reported to be diagnosed by the classifier with high specificity and sensitivity in both the original and validation cohorts. Because HLA typing was unavailable for some donors at each locus, only the typed subset was used in association tests. In the study, around 150 TCR beta chains were listed as associated with cytomegalovirus. The authors suggested that the approach could potentially be extended to other disease states and immunological phenotypes. The only immune exposure information available for the cohort was CMV serostatus. In a later genetic analysis, fewer N-insertions in productive TCRs were reported among donors in an Asian-associated ancestry cluster than the approximately 670-donor mean. The 87-base-pair reads could not distinguish some IMGT-functional V segments, including TRBV6-2 and TRBV6-3, so those segments were excluded. Sequencing depth was assumed to be roughly uniform across donors in the presence/absence analyses, though that assumption may not hold. A later analysis found that TCR association rates varied across HLA loci, with DRB1 alleles showing the most associated TCRs and HLA-C alleles the fewest. In vitro tests confirmed that three of the cytomegalovirus-associated TCR beta chains recognize cytomegalovirus antigens. In a later analysis, HLA-associated TCR beta chains were found to be more clonally expanded and to have lower generation probabilities than equally common non-associated chains. According to a later analysis, most CMV-associated TCR beta chains appeared to be HLA-restricted, and the HLA associations seemed to be driven largely by CMV exposure. When HLA alleles, especially DR and DQ, strongly co-occurred, TCR associations were difficult to assign to individual alleles. In a later genetic analysis, a missense DCLRE1C variant was associated with V-gene and J-gene trimming of TCR beta chains, and the association was replicated in an independent cohort. In a later analysis, around 17,000 TCR beta sequences were associated with specific HLA alleles at a false discovery rate of 0.05. A further reported finding was that TCR beta sequences accurately predicted the HLA-A and HLA-B alleles for most subjects in the first cohort. Several of the top co-occurrence clusters appeared to be linked to parvovirus B19, influenza, CMV and Epstein-Barr virus, according to a later analysis. Linkage disequilibrium might explain the correlated functional status among segregating V segments, but an unknown experimental factor could not be excluded. In this cohort, only TCR beta chains were sequenced, and detectable features were limited by the absence of alpha or paired-chain data.

Trimmed from V: 3 bases; trimmed from J: 8 bases; junction bases lacking a gene match: 6. Based on the germline V gene (reference sequence), the CDR1 and CDR2 sequences are MNHEY and SMNVEV. Including the terminal cysteine and phenylalanine, the CDR3 comprises 15 residues. Of the read, only the CDR3 DNA is kept; its 45 bases are in frame from base 1. Turning to this clone: Its antigen target is currently unknown. Base qualities were left out, and no much larger clone turns up one base away.

Library creation used the immunoSEQ multiplex PCR assay. For the multiplex PCR, a mixture combining 60 forward primers for TCR Vbeta segments and 13 reverse primers for TCR Jbeta segments was used. The CDR3 region of rearranged TCR beta genes was amplified from genomic DNA by a multiplex PCR assay. Amplified TCR beta libraries were sequenced as 87-base-pair reads on the Illumina HiSeq System. As for the original processing: In a later analysis, approximately 74 million unique TCR beta chains were counted across the roughly 670 repertoires, and approximately 11 million of these chains were shared by at least two donors. A nearest-neighbor algorithm error-corrected the raw reads and collapsed the reads into unique sequences, merging closely related sequences to remove PCR and sequencing errors. Alignment of CDR3 sequences to IMGT reference sequences was used to assign V, D and J gene segments. Each retained sequence needed at least a six-nucleotide match to both a V gene segment and a J gene segment. A rearrangement was called productive if the CDR3 had no stop codons and remained in frame with V and J, and every other rearrangement was called non-productive. CDR3 was defined according to IMGT convention as the region running from the second conserved V-encoded cysteine to the conserved J-encoded phenylalanine. The earlier analysis of about 590 of the donors excluded sequences that lacked an unambiguous match to a single V gene segment. An earlier analysis of some 500 of the donors classified V segments as functional when productive rearrangements were above 56.7% and as segregating when the standard deviation between donors was above 5%. A statistical classification framework was developed to diagnose cytomegalovirus status using the catalog of TCR beta chain sequences. V and J gene assignment, in a later analysis, came from comparing TCR nucleotide sequences with IMGT/GENE-DB human TR gene sequences. The TCRdist pipeline was used in a later analysis to assign CDR3 sequences and most-parsimonious VDJ recombination scenarios. In a later analysis, each TCR beta chain was defined by its CDR3 amino acid sequence together with its V-gene family, and reads lacking a unique V-gene family were excluded. A later analysis removed 550 to 650 highly shared, low-generation-probability nucleotide sequences to deal with suspected cross-contamination and a sequencing artifact. In a later analysis, a clonal expansion index was calculated for each public chain from normalized within-repertoire ranks of inferred template counts. A later analysis computed generation probabilities with a VDJ recombination model fitted to out-of-frame rearrangements, and checked the results against IGoR. In a later analysis, hypergeometric tests were used to score TCR-TCR, TCR-HLA and TCR-CMV co-occurrence, with a repertoire-size bias correction applied to TCR pairs. False discovery rates were estimated in a later analysis by permuting HLA or CMV assignments 20 times. In a later analysis, co-occurring TCRs were grouped with DBSCAN, and TCRdist sequence similarity was added when clustering was performed within HLA-allele-positive subsets. Repertoires with fewer than 30,000 or more than 120,000 public chains were left out of co-occurrence clustering, as were five repertoires with anomalous nucleotide sharing. TCRdb took over this immuneACCESS table, retaining in-frame rearrangements with V and J assigned. Such tables are incomplete; in checked studies, under half of the missing clones stem from an unresolved V gene, and the remainder is unexplained. V, J and clone size are taken as reported in that table, and D and trimming were inferred from the DNA itself. This sample is represented by around 160,000 clones; 77% of them were singletons. The ten biggest clones cover about 2.4% of the sample.

The cohort was made up of about 610 healthy bone marrow donors. All cohort members were sampled while nominally healthy, although unrecorded immune exposures were likely present. The donor was CMV seropositive and was included in the group of almost 300 seropositive cohort members. A peripheral blood sample was provided by each donor, and peripheral blood mononuclear cells were used for TCR beta sequencing. Genomic DNA extraction from the blood cell samples was performed with the Qiagen DNeasy Blood Extraction Kit. The specimen was PBMCs. The sequence was obtained from a woman aged 40-49 years in good health and CMV-seropositive. The chain uses TRBV27 and TRBJ2-2, with 10 bases matching TRBD2. The base sequence is TGTGCCAGCAGTTTTGGACTAGCGGAACTTGGGGAGCTGTTTTTT. Its protein is CASSFGLAELGELFF.